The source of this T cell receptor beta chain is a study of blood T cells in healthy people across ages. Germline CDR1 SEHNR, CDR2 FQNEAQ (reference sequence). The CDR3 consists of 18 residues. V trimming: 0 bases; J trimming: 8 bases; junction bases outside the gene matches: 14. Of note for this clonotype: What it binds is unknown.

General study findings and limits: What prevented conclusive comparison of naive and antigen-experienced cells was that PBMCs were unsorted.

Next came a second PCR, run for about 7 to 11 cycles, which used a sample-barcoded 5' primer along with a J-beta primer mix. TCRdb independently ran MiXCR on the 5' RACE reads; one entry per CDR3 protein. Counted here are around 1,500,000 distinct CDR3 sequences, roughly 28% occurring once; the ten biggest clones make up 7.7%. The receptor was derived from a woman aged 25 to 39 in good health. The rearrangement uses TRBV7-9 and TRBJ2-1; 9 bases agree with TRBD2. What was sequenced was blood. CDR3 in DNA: TGTGCCAGCAGCTTAGCCGCGGGAAGCGGGGGGACTGGTGATGAGCAGTTCTTC. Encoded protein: CASSLAAGSGGTGDEQFF.